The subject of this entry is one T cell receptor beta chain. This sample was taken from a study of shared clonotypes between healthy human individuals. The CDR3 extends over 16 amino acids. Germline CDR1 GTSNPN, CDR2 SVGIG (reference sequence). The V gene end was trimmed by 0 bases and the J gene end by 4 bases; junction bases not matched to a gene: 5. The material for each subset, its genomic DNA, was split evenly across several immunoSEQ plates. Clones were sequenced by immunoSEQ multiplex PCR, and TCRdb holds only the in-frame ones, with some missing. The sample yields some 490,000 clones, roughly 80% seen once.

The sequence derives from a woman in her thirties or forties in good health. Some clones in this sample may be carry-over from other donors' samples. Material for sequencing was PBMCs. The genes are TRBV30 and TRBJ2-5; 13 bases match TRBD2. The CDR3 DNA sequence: TGTGCCTGGAGTGTGGGACTAGCGGGAAGCGGAGAGACCCAGTACTTC. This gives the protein CAWSVGLAGSGETQYF.